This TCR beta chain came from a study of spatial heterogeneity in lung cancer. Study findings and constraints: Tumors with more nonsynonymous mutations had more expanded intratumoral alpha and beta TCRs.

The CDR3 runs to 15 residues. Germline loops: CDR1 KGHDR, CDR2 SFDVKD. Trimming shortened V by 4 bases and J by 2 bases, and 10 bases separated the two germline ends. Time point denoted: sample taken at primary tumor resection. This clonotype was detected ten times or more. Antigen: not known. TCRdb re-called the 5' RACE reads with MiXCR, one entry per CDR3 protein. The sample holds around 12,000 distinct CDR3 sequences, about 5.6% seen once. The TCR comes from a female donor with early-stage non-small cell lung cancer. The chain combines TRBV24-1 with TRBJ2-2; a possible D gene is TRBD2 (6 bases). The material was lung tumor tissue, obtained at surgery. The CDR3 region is CATSDPTSNTGELFF. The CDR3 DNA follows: TGTGCCACCAGTGACCCCACTAGCAACACCGGGGAGCTGTTTTTT.